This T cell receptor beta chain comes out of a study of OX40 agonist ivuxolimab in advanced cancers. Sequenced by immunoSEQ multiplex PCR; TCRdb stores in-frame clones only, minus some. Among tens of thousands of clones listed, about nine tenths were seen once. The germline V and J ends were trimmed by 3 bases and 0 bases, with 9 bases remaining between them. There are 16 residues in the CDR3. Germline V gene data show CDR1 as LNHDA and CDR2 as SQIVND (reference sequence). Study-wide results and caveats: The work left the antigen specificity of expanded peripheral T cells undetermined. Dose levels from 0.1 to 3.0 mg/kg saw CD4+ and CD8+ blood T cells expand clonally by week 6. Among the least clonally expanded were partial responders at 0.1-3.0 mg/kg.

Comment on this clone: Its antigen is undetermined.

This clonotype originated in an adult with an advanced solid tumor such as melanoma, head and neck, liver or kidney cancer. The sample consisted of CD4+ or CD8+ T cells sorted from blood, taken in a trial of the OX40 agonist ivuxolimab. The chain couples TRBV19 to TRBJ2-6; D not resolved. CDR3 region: CASSIPRFSGANVLTF. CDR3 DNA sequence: TGTGCCAGTAGTATCCCCAGGTTCTCTGGGGCCAACGTCCTGACTTTC.